These 24 T cell receptor beta chains were sequenced from one sample in a study of T cells in Graves' hyperthyroidism and ophthalmopathy. It was RNA transcripts that yielded the amplified TCR beta CDR3 regions. A first-round RT-PCR of the TCR CDR3 used the HTBI primer set. TCRdb passed the multiplex PCR reads through MiXCR, listing each CDR3 protein once. The sample yields under 650,000 distinct CDR3 sequences, 15% to 20% seen once. Sample: blood. These receptors were obtained from a young woman with Graves' hyperthyroidism.

This clonotype was found many times. The chain joins TRBV28 to TRBJ2-7; possible D gene TRBD2, 5 bases. The CDR3 has 15 amino acids. Germline CDR1 and CDR2: MDHEN and SYDVKM. V shed 1 base and J shed 5 bases, with 15 bases lying between them. CDR3 sequence: CASSLSDLGWDEQYF. The CDR3 nucleotides read TGTGCCAGCAGTTTATCGGACTTAGGCTGGGACGAGCAGTACTTC.

This clonotype was observed at least ten times. V gene TRBV28 combines with J gene TRBJ1-1, with TRBD1 matching 9 bases. V lost 7 bases, J lost 5 bases, and 8 bases stayed unmatched. The CDR3 has 14 amino acids. Germline CDR1 is MDHEN and CDR2 is SYDVKM. This CDR3 reads CASTYRGRLTEAFF. CDR3 DNA sequence: TGTGCCAGCACGTACAGGGGGCGCTTGACTGAAGCTTTCTTT.

This clonotype was detected many times. The rearrangement links TRBV11-3 to TRBJ2-1, with 12 positions matching TRBD1. Germline lookup yields CDR1 SGHNT and CDR2 YENEEA. The CDR3 covers 15 residues. J was trimmed by 7 bases and V by 4 bases; bases with no gene match: 5. CDR3 nucleotide sequence: TGTGCCAGCAGCTCGGGACAGGGGGCTTGGAATGAGCAGTTCTTC. Its protein is CASSSGQGAWNEQFF.

This clonotype was counted many times. The chain carries TRBV7-9 and TRBJ2-1, with 10 bases aligning to TRBD2. V gave up 4 bases and J gave up 7 bases; unmatched junction bases: 4. Per germline, CDR1 SEHNR and CDR2 FQNEAQ (reference sequence). This CDR3 region has 14 residues. This CDR3 is CASSSSGRGNEQFF. The CDR3 DNA reads TGTGCCAGCAGCTCCAGCGGGAGGGGTAATGAGCAGTTCTTC.

The V call is TRBV10-2, the J call TRBJ1-3; no reliable D call. The length of the CDR3 is 14 residues. Trimming cost V 7 bases and J 0 bases, with 10 bases left between them. Germline V gene sequence: CDR1 WSHSY, CDR2 SAAADI. The CDR3 DNA follows: TGCGCCAGCATAGGCGACGGCTCTGGAAACACCATATATTTT. Translated: CASIGDGSGNTIYF.

As for this clonotype: A read error may be the cause here, since a much bigger clone is one base away. CDR3 sequence: CASTHSGNTIYF. As DNA, the CDR3 is TGTGCCAGCACCCACTCTGGAAACACCATATATTTT. The chain recombines TRBV12-3 or TRBV12-4 with TRBJ1-3; D call uncertain. The V end was cut by 7 bases, the J end by 0 bases, with 4 bases between. The CDR3 totals 12 residues.

The chain carries TRBV28 and TRBJ2-7; 7 nucleotides agree with TRBD2. Germline V lookup: CDR1 MDHEN, CDR2 SYDVKM. This CDR3 comprises 14 residues. V lost 9 bases, J lost 2 bases, and 10 bases stayed unmatched. DNA of the CDR3: TGTGCCAGTGTATACGGGGAGGGTACCTACGAGCAGTACTTC. Encoded protein: CASVYGEGTYEQYF.

This clonotype was counted ten times or more. CDR3 nucleotides: TGTGCCAGCAGCTTCGGACACGGGGCTAATGAAAAACTGTTTTTT. This codes for CASSFGHGANEKLFF. The rearrangement links TRBV3-1 to TRBJ1-4; D may be TRBD1 (5 bases). This CDR3 has 15 amino acids. V was clipped by 5 bases and J by 3 bases, with 13 bases between them. The germline V gene encodes CDR1 LGHDT and CDR2 YNNKEL (reference sequence).

In this sample, this clonotype turned up many times. The chain combines TRBV18 with TRBJ2-1, with D possibly matching TRBD2 (6 bases). This CDR3 contains 13 residues. V was shortened by 1 base and J by 9 bases, with 10 bases between the two germline ends. The germline CDR1 and CDR2 sequences are KGHSH and LQKENI. The CDR3 nucleotides read TGTGCCAGCTCACCACAGGACGGGAGTGAGCAGTTCTTC. Its translation: CASSPQDGSEQFF.

This clonotype has a count of ten or more. The genes are TRBV7-2 and TRBJ2-3; 7 bases line up with TRBD2. In germline, CDR1 is SGHTA, CDR2 FQGNSA. This CDR3 spans 17 amino acids. The ends lost 0 bases at V and 3 bases at J; junction bases unmatched: 9. CDR3 DNA: TGTGCCAGCAGCTTAGCGGTGGCGGGAGTAGGGACAGATACGCAGTATTTT. Amino acid sequence: CASSLAVAGVGTDTQYF.

This clonotype was observed at least ten times. The V call is TRBV6-1, the J call TRBJ2-7, with D perhaps matching TRBD2 (7 bases). The germline gives CDR1 MNHNS, CDR2 SASEGT. The CDR3 extends over 15 amino acids. The germline V and J ends were trimmed by 5 bases and 3 bases, with 17 bases remaining between them. The CDR3, as DNA: TGTGCCAGCAGTTTCACCGAGGGGGGGCACTACGAGCAGTACTTC. This sequence encodes CASSFTEGGHYEQYF.

This clonotype occurred a few times. The rearrangement uses TRBV24-1 and TRBJ1-5, with D perhaps TRBD1 (5 bases). This CDR3 has 14 amino acids. V was trimmed by 3 bases and J by 5 bases, leaving 10 bases between them. CDR1 is KGHDR and CDR2 is SFDVKD in the germline V gene. The CDR3 loop reads CATSDKGSHQPQHF. CDR3 DNA: TGTGCCACCAGTGATAAGGGGTCCCATCAGCCCCAGCATTTT.

Ten or more counts support this clonotype. The chain carries TRBV13 and TRBJ2-1, with D uncertain. The CDR3 loop spans 14 amino acids. V was clipped by 2 bases and J by 5 bases, with 10 bases between them. CDR1 PRHDT and CDR2 FYEKMQ come from the germline V gene (reference sequence). The CDR3 region has the DNA TGTGCCAGCAGCTTATCCTTACTCGACAATGAGCAGTTCTTC. This translates into CASSLSLLDNEQFF.

This chain joins TRBV4-1 and TRBJ1-1; TRBD1 matches 10 bases. Germline V gene lookup returns CDR1 MGHRA and CDR2 YSYEKL. The CDR3 runs to 17 residues. With V trimmed by 5 bases and J by 2 bases, 11 bases remained unmatched. CDR3 DNA sequence: TGCGCCAGCAGCGTCCGACAGGGGGCATCGGGTAACACTGAAGCTTTCTTT. Amino acids: CASSVRQGASGNTEAFF.

The table lists this clonotype with many counts. The chain carries TRBV6-1 and TRBJ2-5; no reliable D call. Germline CDR1 MNHNS, CDR2 SASEGT. The CDR3 contains 15 residues. V was trimmed by 9 bases and J by 3 bases, leaving 20 bases between them. CDR3 amino acids: CASSLRTSRKETQYF. CDR3 coding DNA: TGTGCCAGTTCGCTCCGGACCTCACGGAAAGAGACCCAGTACTTC.

This clonotype was seen many times. The V call is TRBV27, the J call TRBJ1-2; 10 positions agree with TRBD1. Germline V gives CDR1 MNHEY, CDR2 SMNVEV (reference sequence). The J segment lost 2 bases and the V segment lost 1 base, leaving 4 bases of the junction unmatched. The CDR3 covers 16 residues. The CDR3 sequence is CASSLLPGQGNYGYTF. The DNA for the CDR3 is TGTGCCAGCAGTTTATTACCGGGACAGGGGAACTATGGCTACACCTTC.

The CDR3 region has the DNA TGTGCCAGCAGCGAAGCACAGGGGGCGCAAGGAGATACGCAGTATTTT. Its protein is CASSEAQGAQGDTQYF. The chain uses TRBV28 and TRBJ2-3; 9 nucleotides align to TRBD1. Germline CDR1 and CDR2: MDHEN and SYDVKM. The CDR3 totals 16 residues. After removal of 6 bases from V and 5 bases from J, the junction contained 12 bases not matched to a gene.

This clonotype was detected a few times. V gene TRBV12-3 or TRBV12-4 combines with J gene TRBJ2-7, with TRBD2 matching 8 bases. J gave up 5 bases and V 7 bases, and 16 bases lay outside the gene matches. The CDR3 extends over 16 amino acids. The CDR3 DNA follows: TGTGCCAGCACCCAACAGGGAGCGGGAGAGGTACACGAGCAGTACTTC. Translating gives CASTQQGAGEVHEQYF.

This clonotype has a count of ten or more. The gene calls are TRBV7-8 and TRBJ1-5; no reliable D call. Deletions cut 5 bases from V and 5 bases from J, with 13 bases between. The CDR3 covers 14 residues. Germline V lookup: CDR1 SGHVS, CDR2 FQNEAQ. CDR3 residues: CASSPLDSDQPQHF. The CDR3 nucleotides read TGTGCCAGCAGCCCGTTGGACTCTGATCAGCCCCAGCATTTT.

This sequence joins TRBV9 and TRBJ2-5, with D maybe TRBD1 (5 bases). V dropped 0 bases and J dropped 4 bases, with 13 bases sitting between them. The CDR3 consists of 15 residues. CDR1 is SGDLS, CDR2 YYNGEE, per germline. CDR3 nucleotides: TGTGCCAGCAGCGTAGGTCAGGGTACCGCAGAGACCCAGTACTTC. It is translated as CASSVGQGTAETQYF.

This clonotype was observed a few times. The V and J genes are TRBV10-3 and TRBJ1-1, with unresolved D. This CDR3 has 16 residues. Deletions cut 0 bases from V and 2 bases from J, with 13 bases between. Germline V gives CDR1 ENHRY, CDR2 SYGVKD. CDR3 sequence (DNA): TGTGCCATCAGTGAGTCCTTGGGAGCGGCTAACACTGAAGCTTTCTTT. Its translation: CAISESLGAANTEAFF.

This clonotype has more than one count but fewer than ten. The gene calls are TRBV4-1 and TRBJ2-7; 9 nucleotides line up with TRBD1. The CDR3 is made up of 13 amino acids. Germline V gene data show CDR1 as MGHRA and CDR2 as YSYEKL. J gave up 6 bases and V 4 bases, and 4 bases lay outside the gene matches. CDR3 sequence: CASSRDRVAEQYF. CDR3 DNA sequence: TGCGCCAGCAGCCGGGACAGGGTCGCCGAGCAGTACTTC.

This clonotype was found many times. This chain links TRBV12-3 or TRBV12-4 with TRBJ1-1; a possible D gene is TRBD1 (6 bases). Trimming took 7 bases from V and 4 from J, leaving 13 bases between them. The CDR3 is 13 residues long. The CDR3 spells CASIHRERTEAFF. The DNA for the CDR3 is TGTGCCAGCATACACAGGGAGCGCACTGAAGCTTTCTTT.

Concerning this clonotype itself: It may be a read error: a sequence one base away is much more abundant. The V and J genes are TRBV20-1 and TRBJ2-5; tentatively, D is TRBD1 (6 bases). The germline V gene has CDR1 DFQATT and CDR2 SNEGSKA (reference sequence). The CDR3 length is 13 residues. The CDR3 reads CSAVETGQETQCF. CDR3 nucleotide sequence: TGCAGTGCCGTAGAGACAGGACAAGAGACCCAGTGCTTC.